These 21 T cell receptor beta chains share one sample of origin, sequenced in a study of T cell responses to AZD1222 COVID-19 vaccine (dated by TCRdb to the early 2020s). Libraries were built with the immunoSEQ multiplex PCR assay. TCRdb stores this immuneACCESS table with in-frame sequences only. Part of the clones is absent; in the studies checked, under half of the shortfall reflects unresolved V genes, and no reason is known for the rest. This sample holds some 88,000 clones; around 90% were observed only once. The top ten clonotypes cover approximately 5.6% of the sample. The sample's time point label, decoded: baseline before first vaccination. The specimen was peripheral blood, collected on day 0 of AZD1222 vaccination. The receptors here all came from an adult in good health.

This chain joins TRBV5-1 and TRBJ2-1; a weak D match, TRBD2 (6 bases). V lost 0 bases and J 4 bases, leaving 17 bases between the germline ends. Germline V CDR1 and CDR2: SGHRS, YFSETQ. The CDR3 length is 17 residues. The CDR3 nucleotides are TGCGCCAGCAGCTTGGGCCCTGGGGGGAGAGTTTACAATGAGCAGTTCTTC. Translated: CASSLGPGGRVYNEQFF.

The J gene is TRBJ2-5, the V gene TRBV5-1, with D tentatively TRBD1 (6 bases). The germline CDR1 and CDR2 sequences are SGHRS and YFSETQ. The V and J ends lost 8 bases and 2 bases respectively, with 16 bases between them. CDR3 length: 14 amino acids. The CDR3 DNA is TGCGCCAGTAGAGCACAGGGATCACAAGAGACCCAGTACTTC. It specifies CASRAQGSQETQYF.

The CDR3 loop reads CASRLRATNTEAFF. Written as DNA, the CDR3 is TGTGCCAGCAGACTTCGGGCCACCAACACTGAAGCTTTCTTT. The chain employs TRBV11-1 and TRBJ1-1, with unresolved D. Germline CDR1 reads SGHAT; CDR2 reads FQDESV (reference sequence). Trimming took 6 bases from V and 2 from J, leaving 13 bases between them. CDR3 size: 14 residues.

This chain links TRBV11-2 with TRBJ2-6; D gene ambiguous. Per the germline V gene, CDR1 is SGHAT and CDR2 is FQNNGV. The CDR3 length is 16 residues. V was trimmed by 5 bases and J by 2 bases, leaving 13 bases between them. The CDR3: CASSPYVATGANVLTF. In nucleotides, the CDR3 is TGTGCCAGCAGCCCATATGTAGCCACTGGGGCCAACGTCCTGACTTTC.

The V call is TRBV2, the J call TRBJ2-6; 14 nucleotides agree with TRBD2. V trimming: 6 bases; J trimming: 1 base; junction bases outside the gene matches: 2. CDR1 is SNHLY and CDR2 is FYNNEI in the germline V gene. The CDR3 totals 17 residues. The CDR3 protein is CASRGLAGESGANVLTF. DNA for the CDR3: TGTGCCAGCAGGGGACTAGCGGGAGAGTCTGGGGCCAACGTCCTGACTTTC.

This chain connects TRBV3-1 (or the pseudogene TRBV3-2) to TRBJ2-5, with D hard to call. This CDR3 has 14 residues. V lost 1 base and J 5 bases, leaving 11 bases between the germline ends. Germline CDR1 LGHDT, CDR2 YNNKEL (reference sequence). CDR3 sequence reads: CASSQAPERETQYF. In DNA form, the CDR3 reads TGTGCCAGCAGCCAAGCCCCGGAGAGGGAGACCCAGTACTTC.

The genes are TRBV6-5 and TRBJ2-7; D unclear. CDR1 is MNHEY and CDR2 is SVGAGI in the germline V gene. The CDR3 is made up of 15 amino acids. V was pared by 0 bases and J by 0 bases, with 9 bases between. The CDR3 protein is CASSYSIGYSYEQYF. DNA for the CDR3: TGTGCCAGCAGTTACTCGATCGGGTACTCCTACGAGCAGTACTTC.

This chain links TRBV28 with TRBJ1-5; 7 positions agree with TRBD1. The CDR3 extends over 15 amino acids. The V gene's germline CDR1 is MDHEN and CDR2 SYDVKM. V lost 7 bases to trimming and J lost 4 bases; unmatched junction nucleotides: 10. The CDR3 DNA reads TGTGCCAGCACCTCCTGGGACAGTCTTAATCAGCCCCAGCATTTT. This encodes CASTSWDSLNQPQHF. The variable domain in full, completed from reference TRBV28 and TRBJ1-5, reads DVKVTQSSRYLVKRTGEKVFLECVQDMDHENMFWYRQDPGLGLRLIYFSYDVKMKEKGDIPEGYSVSREKKERFSLILESASTNQTSMYLCASTSWDSLNQPQHFGDGTRLSIL.

The chain has TRBV2 and TRBJ1-1; 10 bases match TRBD1. This CDR3 is 13 amino acids long. The germline CDR1 and CDR2 sequences are SNHLY and FYNNEI. Germline trimming cut 9 bases from V and 2 bases from J; bases unmatched to any gene: 3. Here the CDR3 DNA reads TGTGCCAGGAGGACAGGGGGTAACACTGAAGCTTTCTTT. Translated, it gives CARRTGGNTEAFF. The variable domain in full, with the rest retrieved from reference TRBV2 and TRBJ1-1, is EPEVTQTPSHQVTQMGQEVILRCVPISNHLYFYWYRQILGQKVEFLVSFYNNEISEKSEIFDDQFSVERPDGSNFTLKIRSTKLEDSAMYFCARRTGGNTEAFFGQGTRLTVV.

The rearrangement uses TRBV7-8 and TRBJ2-3, with 9 bases identical to TRBD2. From germline, CDR1 is SGHVS and CDR2 FQNEAQ. The V and J ends lost 5 bases and 5 bases, in that order; junction bases with no gene match: 5. The CDR3 spans 14 residues. The DNA of the CDR3 is TGTGCCAGCAGCCTTAGCGGGAGAGGAGATACGCAGTATTTT. Its protein is CASSLSGRGDTQYF.

This clone was seen once. The rearrangement links TRBV6-2 or TRBV6-3 to TRBJ2-3; D gene unclear. CDR1 and CDR2 from the germline V gene are MNHEY and SVGEGT. V shed 0 bases and J shed 10 bases, with 11 bases lying between them. The CDR3 covers 13 residues. The CDR3 reads CASSYSRDMAQYF. The CDR3 DNA reads TGTGCCAGCAGTTACTCGAGAGATATGGCGCAGTATTTT.

The chain has TRBV7-9 and TRBJ2-2; D is ambiguous. Germline assignment: CDR1 SEHNR and CDR2 FQNEAQ (reference sequence). This CDR3 has 12 amino acids. With 4 bases removed from V and 3 bases from J, the gap between germline ends came to 3 bases. As DNA, the CDR3 is TGTGCCAGCAGCTGGGACACCGGGGAGCTGTTTTTT. It translates to CASSWDTGELFF.

This clone has only one observation. V usage is TRBV5-1 and J usage is TRBJ1-2; D is undetermined. The ends were cut back, 5 bases at V and 13 bases at J, with 21 bases in the middle. This CDR3 comprises 13 residues. From germline, CDR1 is SGHRS and CDR2 YFSETQ. The CDR3 DNA reads as TGCGCCAGCAGTGGTTTAGAACAGCCCGAGGTCACCTTC. Translating it yields CASSGLEQPEVTF.

The CDR3 sequence: CASGFGGWEDTQYF. CDR3 sequence (DNA): TGTGCTAGTGGTTTTGGGGGGTGGGAAGATACGCAGTATTTT. The gene calls are TRBV12-5 and TRBJ2-3; tentative D call: TRBD2 (6 bases). Trimming cost V 3 bases and J 5 bases, with 12 bases left between them. The CDR3 runs to 14 residues. CDR1 is LGHNT and CDR2 is FRNRAP in the germline V gene.

This rearrangement joins TRBV27 to TRBJ1-6; TRBD1 is a possible D gene (6 bases). The V end was cut by 4 bases, the J end by 9 bases, with 13 bases between. The CDR3 is 14 residues long. Germline assignment: CDR1 MNHEY and CDR2 SMNVEV (reference sequence). CDR3 region: CASSWGGGVSPLHF. The CDR3, as DNA: TGTGCCAGCAGTTGGGGGGGCGGTGTTTCACCCCTCCACTTT.

This chain uses TRBV7-3 with TRBJ1-6; D is uncertain. Deletions cut 2 bases from V and 11 bases from J, with 10 bases between. Germline CDR1 is SGHTA and CDR2 is FQGTGA. This CDR3 has 13 amino acids. The CDR3 nucleotides read TGTGCCAGCAGCTTATCCCGCCTAACACCCCTCCACTTT. Its translation: CASSLSRLTPLHF.

The rearrangement uses TRBV11-2 and TRBJ2-3, with TRBD2 matching 7 bases. V lost 4 bases, J lost 3 bases, and 7 bases stayed unmatched. This CDR3 has 15 residues. Germline loops: CDR1 SGHAT, CDR2 FQNNGV. CDR3 loop: CASSSDGGWTDTQYF. For the CDR3, the DNA is TGTGCCAGCAGCTCGGACGGGGGGTGGACAGATACGCAGTATTTT.

The CDR3 here is CASSLEIAGGWNEQFF. The CDR3 DNA reads TGTGCCAGCAGCCTCGAAATAGCGGGAGGGTGGAATGAGCAGTTCTTC. This chain connects TRBV7-3 to TRBJ2-1; 11 positions match TRBD2. Germline V CDR1 and CDR2: SGHTA, FQGTGA. The V gene end was trimmed by 5 bases and the J gene end by 7 bases; junction bases not matched to a gene: 10. The CDR3 runs 16 residues.

The J gene is TRBJ1-2, the V gene TRBV28; no definite D call. The CDR3 loop spans 13 amino acids. CDR1 and CDR2 from the germline V gene are MDHEN and SYDVKM. Between the trimmed V and J ends, which lost 5 bases and 8 bases, there was a span of 15 bases. The CDR3 reads CASSVVGRLGYTF. CDR3 sequence (DNA): TGTGCCAGCAGTGTAGTAGGTCGTCTCGGCTACACCTTC.

The V call is TRBV30, the J call TRBJ2-1, with 10 bases that match TRBD1. The length of the CDR3 is 14 residues. Germline V gives CDR1 GTSNPN, CDR2 SVGIG (reference sequence). The junction had 2 bases not matched to a gene; V was cut back by 2 bases and J by 4 bases. The CDR3 DNA follows: TGTGCCTGGAGTCCGGGACAGGGGTACAATGAGCAGTTCTTC. It translates to CAWSPGQGYNEQFF.

This chain joins TRBV9 and TRBJ2-2; no definite D call. The CDR3 totals 14 residues. V lost 0 bases and J lost 4, with 7 bases in between. CDR1 and CDR2 from the germline V gene are SGDLS and YYNGEE. CDR3: CASSVAGSTGELFF. The CDR3 nucleotides are TGTGCCAGCAGCGTAGCAGGTAGCACCGGGGAGCTGTTTTTT.